This TCR beta chain was captured in a study of blood T cell repertoires in COVID-19. Study background: Collection of acute and convalescent COVID-19 samples took place in the United States, Italy and Spain.

Germline loops: CDR1 KGHSH, CDR2 LQKENI. V trimming: 2 bases; J trimming: 0 bases; junction bases outside the gene matches: 3. The CDR3 length is 15 residues. This table comes from immunoSEQ multiplex PCR, and its TCRdb copy is limited to in-frame clones, with some not included. The sample lists some 120,000 clones, 60% to 80% occurring once. This rearrangement joins TRBV18 to TRBJ2-5, with 7 bases identical to TRBD1. Sequenced sample: peripheral blood. The source of this sequence is a human donor in a cohort sampled during active COVID-19. CDR3 bases: TGTGCCAGCTCACCATGGGACAGCTACCAAGAGACCCAGTACTTC. It is translated as CASSPWDSYQETQYF.